This TCR beta chain was found in a study of HIV-infected patients and healthy controls. This clonotype appeared a few times. TCRdb used MiXCR to reprocess the 5' RACE reads, holding one entry per CDR3 protein. The sample has almost 65,000 distinct CDR3 sequences, 15% to 20% seen once. The J segment lost 5 bases and the V segment lost 6 bases, leaving 6 bases of the junction unmatched. There are 13 residues in the CDR3. The V gene's germline CDR1 is SGHTA and CDR2 FQGTGA. The TCR sequence derives from a human donor in good health. Sequencing was carried out using CD4+ T cells from blood. The chain is built from TRBV7-3 and TRBJ2-7; 8 nucleotides agree with TRBD1. This CDR3 is CASSTTGGNEQYF. The CDR3 nucleotides read TGTGCCAGCAGTACCACAGGGGGGAACGAGCAGTACTTC.